The next 11 T cell receptor beta chains were all read from a single sample in a study of T cells in Graves' hyperthyroidism and ophthalmopathy. Amplified regions were TCR beta CDR3 sequences from RNA transcripts. A set of HTBI primers served as the primers for a first-round RT-PCR of the TCR CDR3. Via MiXCR, TCRdb re-called the multiplex PCR reads, giving one row per CDR3 protein. Of some 720,000 distinct CDR3 sequences listed, 16% were seen once; the top ten hold under 8.5%. Sequenced input: blood. These receptors were taken from a man younger than 35 with Graves' hyperthyroidism.

This clonotype was recorded a few times. This chain joins TRBV18 and TRBJ2-7; 8 bases map to TRBD1. Germline CDR1 reads KGHSH; CDR2 reads LQKENI. This CDR3 has 16 residues. V was pared by 3 bases and J by 9 bases, with 16 bases of the junction left unmatched. Here the CDR3 reads CASSPKMGQVRGGQYF. The CDR3 nucleotides read TGTGCCAGCTCACCGAAAATGGGACAGGTCCGCGGTGGGCAGTACTTC.

As to this clonotype: A much larger clone lies one base from this, so it may be a read error. The genes are TRBV7-9 and TRBJ2-3; 9 positions agree with TRBD1. The CDR3 runs 16 residues. Germline values: CDR1 SEHNR, CDR2 FQNEAQ (reference sequence). The CDR3, as DNA: TGTGCCAGCAGCACCTTGGGGACAGGGAGCACAGGTACGCAGTATTTT. This translates into CASSTLGTGSTGTQYF. Full variable domain (remainder filled in from reference TRBV7-9 and TRBJ2-3): DTGVSQNPRHKITKRGQNVTFRCDPISEHNRLYWYRQTLGQGPEFLTYFQNEAQLEKSRLLSDRFSAERPKGSFSTLEIQRTEQGDSAMYLCASSTLGTGSTGTQYFGPGTRLTVL.

This clonotype appeared many times. The chain employs TRBV6-6 and TRBJ2-3; D is undetermined. CDR1 MNHNY and CDR2 SVGAGI come from the germline V gene (reference sequence). The CDR3 is made up of 16 amino acids. Trimming shortened V by 0 bases and J by 2 bases, and 12 bases separated the two germline ends. In DNA form, the CDR3 reads TGTGCCAGCAGTTACTCGAGCGCAGGAATCACAGATACGCAGTATTTT. Translation gives CASSYSSAGITDTQYF.

This clonotype was seen many times. The gene calls are TRBV28 and TRBJ2-7; D remains unclear. Germline CDR1 MDHEN, CDR2 SYDVKM. Trimming cost V 5 bases and J 0 bases, with 5 bases left between them. This CDR3 region has 12 residues. The CDR3 coding sequence is TGTGCCAGCAGTGCTGACTCCTACGAGCAGTACTTC. Translation gives CASSADSYEQYF.

This clonotype was seen a handful of times. V gene TRBV20-1 combines with J gene TRBJ1-1; a possible D gene is TRBD1 (6 bases). The CDR3 extends over 15 amino acids. The V gene lost 6 bases and the J gene lost 2 bases, with 19 bases spanning the gap. Germline loops: CDR1 DFQATT, CDR2 SNEGSKA (reference sequence). The CDR3 loop is CSAPTTGQKNTEAFF. The CDR3 DNA reads as TGCAGTGCCCCCACTACCGGACAGAAAAACACTGAAGCTTTCTTT.

This clonotype came up a few times. The chain carries TRBV29-1 and TRBJ2-7; 10 positions match TRBD1. The CDR3 covers 12 residues. The V gene end was trimmed by 5 bases and the J gene end by 4 bases; junction bases not matched to a gene: 2. The germline CDR1 and CDR2 sequences are SQVTM and ANQGSEA. The CDR3 DNA follows: TGCAGCGTTTGGGACAGGGGTTACGAGCAGTACTTC. Its translation: CSVWDRGYEQYF.

This clonotype appeared a few times. The V gene is TRBV6-1, the J gene TRBJ1-3; D gene unclear. V shed 2 bases and J shed 1 base, with 15 bases lying between them. CDR1 is MNHNS, CDR2 SASEGT, per germline. The CDR3 runs 17 residues. CDR3 region: CASSELGSEFSGNTIYF. In DNA, the CDR3 is TGTGCCAGCAGTGAACTCGGGTCTGAGTTTTCTGGAAACACCATATATTTT.

The rearrangement joins TRBV2 to TRBJ1-4; D remains unclear. The CDR3 length is 16 residues. V was cut by 6 bases and J by 0 bases, with 14 bases left in between. In germline, CDR1 is SNHLY, CDR2 FYNNEI. CDR3: CASRTVQAATNEKLFF. The CDR3 DNA follows: TGTGCCAGCAGAACCGTCCAGGCTGCAACTAATGAAAAACTGTTTTTT. Variable domain in full (rest from reference TRBV2 and TRBJ1-4): EPEVTQTPSHQVTQMGQEVILRCVPISNHLYFYWYRQILGQKVEFLVSFYNNEISEKSEIFDDQFSVERPDGSNFTLKIRSTKLEDSAMYFCASRTVQAATNEKLFFGSGTQLSVL.

This clonotype was observed at least ten times. The CDR3 here is CASRARTLGLRSNQPQHF. CDR3 nucleotide sequence: TGTGCCAGCAGGGCCCGGACCTTGGGATTACGAAGCAATCAGCCCCAGCATTTT. The rearrangement links TRBV2 to TRBJ1-5, with D uncertain. V lost 6 bases and J 1 base, leaving 22 bases between the germline ends. Germline V gives CDR1 SNHLY, CDR2 FYNNEI. The length of the CDR3 is 18 residues.

The chain uses TRBV4-1 and TRBJ2-3, with 7 bases identical to TRBD1. The CDR3 has 17 residues. Germline trimming cut 0 bases from V and 2 bases from J; bases unmatched to any gene: 8. From germline, CDR1 is MGHRA and CDR2 YSYEKL. The CDR3 DNA follows: TGCGCCAGCAGCCAAGATGGGGGACAGCGATACACAGATACGCAGTATTTT. Protein product: CASSQDGGQRYTDTQYF.

The CDR3 sequence is CSVEFFEGQFF. The DNA of the CDR3 is TGCAGCGTTGAGTTCTTCGAAGGGCAGTTCTTC. The rearrangement joins TRBV29-1 to TRBJ2-1; unclear D gene. The V end lost 3 bases, the J end lost 12 bases, and 12 bases lay between the germline ends. CDR1 SQVTM and CDR2 ANQGSEA come from the germline V gene. The CDR3 length is 11 residues.